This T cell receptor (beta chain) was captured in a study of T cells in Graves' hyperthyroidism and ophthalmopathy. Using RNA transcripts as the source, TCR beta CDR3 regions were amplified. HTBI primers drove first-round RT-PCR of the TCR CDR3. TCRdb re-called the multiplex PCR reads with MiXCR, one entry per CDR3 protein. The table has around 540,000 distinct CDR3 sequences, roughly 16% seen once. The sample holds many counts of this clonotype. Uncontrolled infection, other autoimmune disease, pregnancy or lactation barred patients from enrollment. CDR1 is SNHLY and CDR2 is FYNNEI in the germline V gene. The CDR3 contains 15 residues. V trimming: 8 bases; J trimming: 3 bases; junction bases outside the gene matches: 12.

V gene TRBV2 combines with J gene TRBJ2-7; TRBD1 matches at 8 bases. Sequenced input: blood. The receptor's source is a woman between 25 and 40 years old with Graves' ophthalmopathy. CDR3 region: CASGGDDRGFYEQYF. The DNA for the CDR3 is TGTGCCAGCGGGGGTGACGACAGGGGATTCTACGAGCAGTACTTC.